One sample yielded the 22 T cell receptor beta chains listed below, sequenced in a study of T cell repertoires in cytomegalovirus infection (dated by TCRdb to about 2019). Antigen specificity for these receptors is unknown. The instrument was an Illumina HiSeq 1500. Clones were called with MiXCR by TCRdb after fastp trimmed the public reads at Q25, and only in-frame beta chains were retained. Rows are unified per CDR3 protein, each entry keeping the most common DNA and genes. In all, the sample holds some 500,000 distinct CDR3 sequences, and around 40% of those were seen once. The ten most abundant clones make up 48% of the sample. What the treatment or condition label conveys for this sample: in vitro stimulation with specific CMV peptide epitopes to enrich CMV-specific T cells. The starting material was cultured PBMCs, obtained from culture after CMV antigen stimulation. These TCRs come from a human donor in good health (CMV status not recorded). Some clones in this sample may be carry-over from other donors' samples.

This clonotype has more than one count but fewer than ten. J is TRBJ2-5 and V is TRBV20-1, with D tentatively TRBD2 (6 bases). The CDR3 contains 13 residues. Deletions cut 0 bases from V and 7 bases from J, with 12 bases between. CDR1 and CDR2 from the germline V gene are DFQATT and SNEGSKA (reference sequence). DNA of the CDR3: TGCAGTGCTAGAGAACGGGAGCAGGTGACCCAGTACTTC. Its protein product is CSAREREQVTQYF.

The rearrangement joins TRBV20-1 to TRBJ2-1; TRBD2 agrees at 8 bases. The CDR3 is 19 amino acids. The V gene's germline CDR1 is DFQATT and CDR2 SNEGSKA (reference sequence). V lost 6 bases to trimming and J lost 1 base; unmatched junction nucleotides: 20. The CDR3 sequence is CSATHSGAGSLRSYNEQFF. The CDR3, as DNA: TGCAGTGCGACCCATAGCGGGGCGGGCTCTTTACGGTCCTACAATGAGCAGTTCTTC.

This chain connects TRBV5-1 to TRBJ1-5; a weak D match, TRBD1 (5 bases). CDR3 length: 13 amino acids. Trimming shortened V by 0 bases and J by 5 bases, and 6 bases separated the two germline ends. Germline values: CDR1 SGHRS, CDR2 YFSETQ. CDR3: CASSLGDYQPQHF. For the CDR3, the DNA is TGCGCCAGCAGCTTGGGGGACTATCAGCCCCAGCATTTT.

This clonotype turned up a few times. V is TRBV5-6 and J is TRBJ2-2, with D perhaps TRBD2 (5 bases). Trimming removed 5 bases at V and 4 bases at J, with 15 bases between. CDR1 is SGHDT and CDR2 is YYEEEE in the germline V gene. The CDR3 length is 15 residues. The CDR3 loop reads CASRGARPSTGELFF. CDR3 DNA sequence: TGTGCCAGCAGGGGAGCTAGGCCCTCCACCGGGGAGCTGTTTTTT.

This sequence joins TRBV5-4 and TRBJ2-7; 12 positions agree with TRBD2. There are 16 residues in the CDR3. J lost 1 base, V lost 4 bases, and 6 bases had no gene match. CDR1 and CDR2 (germline): SGHNT, YYREEE (reference sequence). The CDR3 region is CASSEGGLAGSYEQYF. The CDR3 DNA reads as TGTGCCAGCAGCGAGGGGGGACTAGCGGGTTCCTACGAGCAGTACTTC.

This chain connects TRBV7-9 to TRBJ2-1; TRBD1 might be the D (5 bases). CDR1 SEHNR and CDR2 FQNEAQ come from the germline V gene (reference sequence). This CDR3 has 13 amino acids. V lost 2 bases to trimming and J lost 12 bases, with 14 bases between them. CDR3 sequence (DNA): TGTGCCAGCAGCTTACACCCGGGTAGGGGGCAGTTCTTC. This codes for CASSLHPGRGQFF.

The chain uses TRBV7-4 and TRBJ2-2; D not certain. V was trimmed by 5 bases and J by 0 bases, leaving 7 bases between them. This CDR3 region has 14 residues. CDR1 is SGHVT, CDR2 SQSDAQ, per germline. CDR3 nucleotides: TGTGCCAGCAGCCCCCAGGCGAACACCGGGGAGCTGTTTTTT. Its translation: CASSPQANTGELFF.

This clonotype showed up just a few times. This chain joins TRBV7-6 and TRBJ2-2; tentatively, D is TRBD1 or TRBD2 (5 bases each). Looked up from germline, CDR1 is SGHVS and CDR2 is FNYEAQ. V was trimmed by 5 bases and J by 7 bases, leaving 11 bases between them. This CDR3 spans 13 amino acids. CDR3 region: CASSRRGVGELFF. The CDR3 DNA is TGTGCCAGCAGCCGTAGGGGAGTCGGGGAGCTGTTTTTT.

This clonotype was counted only a few times. This chain connects TRBV6-5 to TRBJ2-5; weak D call: TRBD1 (6 bases). From germline, CDR1 is MNHEY and CDR2 SVGAGI. Trimming removed 6 bases from V and 2 bases from J, with 10 bases in between. The CDR3 extends over 13 amino acids. The CDR3 here is CASRRTAQETQYF. Here the CDR3 DNA reads TGTGCCAGCAGACGGACAGCTCAAGAGACCCAGTACTTC.

The DNA for the CDR3 is TGTGCCAGCAGCTACCGGACAGGGGGACCACCGGAAGACGAGCAGTACTTC. Translation gives CASSYRTGGPPEDEQYF. V gene TRBV7-9 combines with J gene TRBJ2-7; 10 positions match TRBD1. The CDR3 extends over 17 amino acids. J gave up 5 bases and V 4 bases, and 14 bases lay outside the gene matches. Germline-derived CDR1 and CDR2 are SEHNR and FQNEAQ (reference sequence).

This clonotype occurred a few times. The rearrangement uses TRBV5-4 and TRBJ2-3; D uncertain. The germline V gene encodes CDR1 SGHNT and CDR2 YYREEE (reference sequence). This CDR3 spans 15 amino acids. Deletions cut 4 bases from V and 4 bases from J, with 16 bases between. The CDR3 nucleotides read TGTGCCAGCAGCCCCACCTCGGTAGCTGCAGATACGCAGTATTTT. It encodes CASSPTSVAADTQYF.

The V call is TRBV7-6, the J call TRBJ1-4; maybe TRBD1 (6 bases). The germline gives CDR1 SGHVS, CDR2 FNYEAQ. V was cut by 5 bases and J by 1 base, with 17 bases left in between. This CDR3 is built from 17 residues. CDR3 protein: CASSALRTEGTNEKLFF. Here the CDR3 DNA reads TGTGCCAGCAGCGCGTTAAGGACAGAGGGAACTAATGAAAAACTGTTTTTT.

This rearrangement joins TRBV20-1 to TRBJ2-7, with 9 positions matching TRBD1. The CDR3 length is 13 residues. Germline-derived CDR1 and CDR2 are DFQATT and SNEGSKA (reference sequence). After removal of 5 bases from V and 3 bases from J, the junction contained 5 bases not matched to a gene. CDR3 sequence reads: CSAPRTGVYEQYF. The CDR3 DNA sequence: TGCAGTGCTCCTCGGACAGGGGTCTACGAGCAGTACTTC.

V gene TRBV3-1 combines with J gene TRBJ2-1; possibly TRBD2 for D (7 bases). V lost 2 bases to trimming and J lost 6 bases, with 32 bases between them. Germline V gives CDR1 LGHDT, CDR2 YNNKEL (reference sequence). This CDR3 has 21 residues. CDR3 coding DNA: TGTGCCAGCAGCCAAACCTTGCGACACAAGTCTACGGGGGGCCTCCCCAATGAGCAGTTCTTC. It specifies CASSQTLRHKSTGGLPNEQFF.

The chain links TRBV6-1 to TRBJ2-5; D unclear. Between the trimmed V and J ends, which lost 6 bases and 7 bases, there was a span of 3 bases. CDR3 length: 9 amino acids. Germline lookup yields CDR1 MNHNS and CDR2 SASEGT. The CDR3 sequence: CASSVTQYF. CDR3 bases: TGTGCCAGCAGCGTGACCCAGTACTTC.

The V call is TRBV7-2, the J call TRBJ2-7, with 14 nucleotides matching TRBD2. The CDR3 has 17 amino acids. The J segment lost 6 bases and the V segment lost 5 bases, leaving 12 bases of the junction unmatched. CDR1 and CDR2 (germline): SGHTA, FQGNSA. The DNA of the CDR3 is TGTGCCAGCAGCCCCTCGCCCGGGACTAGCGGGAGTTCCGAGCAGTACTTC. Its translation is CASSPSPGTSGSSEQYF.

The chain couples TRBV19 to TRBJ1-1; no firm D call. Per germline, CDR1 LNHDA and CDR2 SQIVND (reference sequence). The CDR3 extends over 13 amino acids. V lost 5 bases, J lost 0 bases, and 7 bases lay in between. The CDR3 DNA reads TGTGCCAGTAGTGTTAACATGAACACTGAAGCTTTCTTT. It yields the protein CASSVNMNTEAFF.

This clonotype occurred a few times. The CDR3 sequence: CASEGTGELFF. CDR3 DNA sequence: TGTGCCAGCGAAGGCACCGGGGAGCTGTTTTTT. The chain has TRBV6-6 and TRBJ2-2; D is unclear. Per germline, CDR1 MNHNY and CDR2 SVGAGI (reference sequence). V lost 8 bases and J 4 bases, leaving 5 bases between the germline ends. The CDR3 spans 11 residues.

V gene TRBV6-2 or TRBV6-3 combines with J gene TRBJ2-7, with 7 nucleotides matching TRBD2. The CDR3 totals 14 residues. V shed 6 bases and J 3 bases; nucleotides not matched to a gene: 8. Germline CDR1 reads MNHEY; CDR2 reads SVGEGT. CDR3 DNA: TGTGCCAGCAGATCACCGGGACTAAGCTACGAGCAGTACTTC. Translating it yields CASRSPGLSYEQYF.

The chain joins TRBV5-4 to TRBJ2-3, with TRBD2 matching over 8 bases. The trim removed 7 bases at V and 3 bases at J, leaving 10 bases unmatched. Germline-derived CDR1 and CDR2 are SGHNT and YYREEE (reference sequence). CDR3 size: 15 residues. Here the CDR3 reads CASRGGEGRTDTQYF. DNA for the CDR3: TGTGCCAGCCGGGGGGGGGAGGGGAGGACAGATACGCAGTATTTT.

The CDR3 bases are TGTGCCAGCAGCCAAGTGGGGACAGTCAAGTCGGGGGAGCAGTACTTC. This translates into CASSQVGTVKSGEQYF. The chain combines TRBV14 with TRBJ2-7, with 7 bases fitting TRBD1. The CDR3 contains 16 residues. V gave up 1 base and J gave up 7 bases; unmatched junction bases: 13. Per germline, CDR1 SGHDN and CDR2 FVKESK.

This chain joins TRBV5-1 and TRBJ2-2, with 12 bases matching TRBD1. Germline lookup yields CDR1 SGHRS and CDR2 YFSETQ. This CDR3 is 17 amino acids long. Losses at the gene ends were 2 bases for V and 5 bases for J; bases not matched to a gene: 7. In DNA form, the CDR3 reads TGCGCCAGCAGCTTACTCCCGGGACAGGGGGCGACCGGGGAGCTGTTTTTT. It yields the protein CASSLLPGQGATGELFF.